This passage covers 17 T cell receptor beta chains from one sample sequenced in a study of OX40 agonist ivuxolimab in advanced cancers. Assay: immunoSEQ multiplex PCR; the TCRdb copy retains only in-frame clones and omits some. Of about 19,000 clones listed, about nine tenths are singletons. The source material was CD4+ or CD8+ T cells sorted from blood, sampled in a trial of the OX40 agonist ivuxolimab. The source of these receptors is an adult with an advanced solid tumor such as melanoma, head and neck, liver or kidney cancer.

This sequence joins TRBV7-3 and TRBJ2-5; D gene unclear. The CDR3 extends over 13 amino acids. Deletions cut 5 bases from V and 11 bases from J, with 18 bases between. The germline V gene has CDR1 SGHTA and CDR2 FQGTGA. In DNA form, the CDR3 reads TGTGCCAGCAGCCCCGTTGTGGGTCGAGAGCAGTACTTC. It yields the protein CASSPVVGREQYF.

The gene calls are TRBV28 and TRBJ2-5; 9 bases line up with TRBD2. Germline-derived CDR1 and CDR2 are MDHEN and SYDVKM. Trimming took 7 bases from V and 5 from J; bases not matched to a gene: 11. The CDR3 extends over 15 amino acids. The CDR3, as DNA: TGTGCCAGCACCTCGGAGCGGGAGGTCCTTGAGACCCAGTACTTC. Translation gives CASTSEREVLETQYF.

V and J are TRBV11-3 and TRBJ2-7; D remains ambiguous. This CDR3 is 11 amino acids long. The germline V and J ends were trimmed by 4 bases and 12 bases, with 13 bases remaining between them. The germline gives CDR1 SGHNT, CDR2 YENEEA. The CDR3 loop is CASSSPAIRYF. Here the CDR3 DNA reads TGTGCCAGCAGCTCACCCGCCATAAGGTACTTC.

V is TRBV27 and J is TRBJ2-5; no clear D gene. With 1 base removed from V and 2 bases from J, the gap between germline ends came to 5 bases. The CDR3 loop spans 13 amino acids. Per the germline V gene, CDR1 is MNHEY and CDR2 is SMNVEV (reference sequence). For the CDR3, the DNA is TGTGCCAGCAGTTTATGGGGTCAAGAGACCCAGTACTTC. It is translated as CASSLWGQETQYF.

J is TRBJ2-2 and V is TRBV2; 11 nucleotides agree with TRBD2. The CDR3 runs to 18 residues. J lost 0 bases, V lost 6 bases, and 9 bases had no gene match. The germline V gene encodes CDR1 SNHLY and CDR2 FYNNEI. CDR3 nucleotides: TGTGCCAGCAGAGGTCGACTAGCGGGATTCGCGAACACCGGGGAGCTGTTTTTT. It is translated as CASRGRLAGFANTGELFF.

The chain couples TRBV19 to TRBJ2-1; 9 bases are shared with TRBD1. CDR1 and CDR2 (germline): LNHDA, SQIVND (reference sequence). The CDR3 totals 15 residues. The junction had 5 bases not matched to a gene; V was cut back by 5 bases and J by 3 bases. CDR3 residues: CASSLQGANYNEQFF. CDR3 bases: TGTGCCAGTAGTTTACAGGGGGCAAACTACAATGAGCAGTTCTTC. Variable domain in full (rest from reference TRBV19 and TRBJ2-1): DGGITQSPKYLFRKEGQNVTLSCEQNLNHDAMYWYRQDPGQGLRLIYYSQIVNDFQKGDIAEGYSVSREKKESFPLTVTSAQKNPTAFYLCASSLQGANYNEQFFGPGTRLTVL.

The chain couples TRBV15 to TRBJ1-1, with D perhaps matching TRBD1 (5 bases). The V gene lost 2 bases and the J gene lost 3 bases, with 13 bases spanning the gap. This CDR3 is built from 15 residues. Germline CDR1 and CDR2: LNHNV and YYDKDF (reference sequence). Here the CDR3 reads CATSRQVGQDTEAFF. The CDR3 region has the DNA TGTGCCACCAGCAGACAGGTGGGGCAGGACACTGAAGCTTTCTTT.

This rearrangement joins TRBV4-1 to TRBJ1-4, with TRBD1 as a possible D gene (5 bases). The CDR3 spans 16 residues. The germline CDR1 and CDR2 sequences are MGHRA and YSYEKL. V was trimmed by 4 bases and J by 2 bases, leaving 14 bases between them. CDR3 residues: CASSLKSTVTNEKLFF. In nucleotides, the CDR3 is TGCGCCAGCAGCCTAAAGTCGACAGTTACTAATGAAAAACTGTTTTTT.

This chain links TRBV28 with TRBJ2-7; TRBD1 matches 7 bases. This CDR3 contains 14 residues. The germline V gene encodes CDR1 MDHEN and CDR2 SYDVKM. V lost 5 bases to trimming and J lost 3 bases; unmatched junction nucleotides: 7. This CDR3 is CASSMTGTDYEQYF. CDR3 in DNA: TGTGCCAGCAGTATGACAGGGACCGACTACGAGCAGTACTTC.

V and J are TRBV27 and TRBJ2-7, with 7 bases aligning to TRBD1. The junction had 17 bases not matched to a gene; V was cut back by 6 bases and J by 3 bases. Germline-derived CDR1 and CDR2 are MNHEY and SMNVEV (reference sequence). This CDR3 region has 17 residues. CDR3 region: CASSLTGSALTFYEQYF. The CDR3 nucleotides are TGTGCCAGCAGCTTGACAGGGAGTGCACTCACCTTCTACGAGCAGTACTTC.

This chain uses TRBV11-2 with TRBJ2-3, with unresolved D. The CDR3 contains 13 residues. The V end was cut by 5 bases, the J end by 2 bases, with 8 bases between. In germline, CDR1 is SGHAT, CDR2 FQNNGV. The CDR3 is CASSPTNTDTQYF. The CDR3 DNA sequence: TGTGCCAGCAGCCCCACCAACACAGATACGCAGTATTTT.

The chain couples TRBV6-1 to TRBJ2-1; D remains ambiguous. The CDR3 totals 15 residues. With 7 bases removed from V and 1 base from J, the gap between germline ends came to 14 bases. The germline gives CDR1 MNHNS, CDR2 SASEGT. The DNA for the CDR3 is TGTGCCAGCACCGACGGGCGGACGTCCTACAATGAGCAGTTCTTC. Translation gives CASTDGRTSYNEQFF.

The chain employs TRBV29-1 and TRBJ2-6, with 8 positions matching TRBD2. This CDR3 spans 13 amino acids. Trimming cost V 4 bases and J 6 bases; bases outside gene matches: 2. The V gene's germline CDR1 is SQVTM and CDR2 ANQGSEA. CDR3 sequence (DNA): TGCAGCGTTGCCGGGAGGGCGGCCAACGTCCTGACTTTC. This codes for CSVAGRAANVLTF. Full variable domain (outside the CDR3, taken from reference TRBV29-1 and TRBJ2-6): SAVISQKPSRDICQRGTSLTIQCQVDSQVTMMFWYRQQPGQSLTLIATANQGSEATYESGFVIDKFPISRPNLTFSTLTVSNMSPEDSSIYLCSVAGRAANVLTFGAGSRLTVL.

The chain joins TRBV4-3 to TRBJ2-3; D remains unclear. Trimming took off 3 bases at V and 1 base at J, with 8 bases between the two ends. CDR1 is LGHNA, CDR2 YSLEER, per germline. This CDR3 spans 14 amino acids. The CDR3 nucleotides are TGCGCCAGCAGCCAGTCGGAGCGCACAGATACGCAGTATTTT. Translating gives CASSQSERTDTQYF.

V is TRBV10-2 and J is TRBJ2-2; D ambiguous. V dropped 8 bases and J dropped 0 bases, with 7 bases sitting between them. This CDR3 is built from 13 residues. Germline loops: CDR1 WSHSY, CDR2 SAAADI. This CDR3 reads CASLVPNTGELFF. CDR3 DNA sequence: TGCGCCAGCCTCGTCCCGAACACCGGGGAGCTGTTTTTT.

This chain connects TRBV27 to TRBJ1-1, with a weak D call TRBD1 (6 bases). The CDR3 is made up of 15 amino acids. Germline loops: CDR1 MNHEY, CDR2 SMNVEV (reference sequence). The V and J ends lost 3 bases and 1 base respectively, with 12 bases between them. The CDR3 nucleotides are TGTGCCAGCAGTTTCGGGGGGACAAGGAACACTGAAGCTTTCTTT. Translated: CASSFGGTRNTEAFF.

This clone was counted a single time. This sequence joins TRBV4-3 and TRBJ2-7, with D possibly TRBD1 on 6 matching bases. This CDR3 has 14 amino acids. V lost 0 bases and J lost 0, with 6 bases in between. Germline CDR1 reads LGHNA; CDR2 reads YSLEER. The DNA of the CDR3 is TGCGCCAGCAGCCAAGACAGGGGCTCCTACGAGCAGTACTTC. It translates to CASSQDRGSYEQYF.